These T cell receptor beta chains were read from a single sample in a study of CD8 T cells in ankylosing spondylitis. Via MiXCR, TCRdb re-called the 5' RACE reads, giving one row per CDR3 protein. Found here are about 240,000 distinct CDR3 sequences, about 10% of them singletons; the top ten hold around 6.5%. The sequencing input was blood, either unsorted or a sorted T cell fraction (not recorded which). These TCRs come from a male donor with ankylosing spondylitis or in good health (not recorded which). Both conserved end residues are trimmed from each CDR3.

TRBV12-3/TRBV12-4 | ASSSTPGREAF
TRBV5-1 | ASSPLTHYGYT
TRBV5-8 | ASVGPSSYNEQF
TRBV28 | ASSFYSSGGAFYEQY
TRBV12-3/TRBV12-4 | ASSKRLAGNEQF
TRBV5-5 | ASSLTGRDQPQH
TRBV10-3 | AINGGNEQF
TRBV20-1 | SATKGSYNEQF
TRBV5-1 | ASSFADSPEAF
TRBV20-1 | SARVPGLGANYGYT
TRBV2 | ASSGKAVGDTQY
TRBV2 | ASSEEEGWGQPQH
TRBV19 | ATTELAGVPYNEQF
TRBV29-1 | SVETSSRYEQY
TRBV27 | ASSLRRATNEKLF
TRBV29-1 | SVATSGPQETQY